The present T cell receptor (beta chain) was sequenced within a study of blood T cell repertoires in COVID-19. The CDR3 covers 17 residues. Germline CDR1 is MDHEN and CDR2 is SYDVKM. V gave up 5 bases and J gave up 4 bases; unmatched junction bases: 9. The authors' processing: The assay estimated nucleated cells by amplifying reference gene primers. Data came from immunoSEQ multiplex PCR; TCRdb stores just in-frame clones and leaves some out. Clone size and the V and J calls come from that table; the DNA yielded D and trimming. The profile shows around 84,000 clones, 75% to 90% of them singletons. The V gene is TRBV28, the J gene TRBJ2-3; 13 nucleotides line up with TRBD2. Material: peripheral blood. The clonotype comes from a middle-aged woman with active or convalescent COVID-19. CDR3 amino acids: CASSPTSGGLFADTQYF. CDR3 DNA: TGTGCCAGCAGTCCGACTAGCGGGGGGTTGTTCGCAGATACGCAGTATTTT.